The source of this T cell receptor beta chain is a study of blood T cell repertoires in COVID-19 (dated by TCRdb to 2020 to 2021). For the study in its entirety: Samples covering the acute and convalescent phases of COVID-19 were provided by collaborators in the United States, Italy and Spain. The prospective study material was composed of cDNA or gDNA derived from T cells, B-cell-depleted T cells, or PBMCs. The dataset comprised deeply sampled blood TCRbeta repertoires from subjects exposed to, actively infected with, or recovered from COVID-19. A freely available public database, intended as a resource for researchers studying the immune response to SARS-CoV-2, is where the repertoires were released. Samples came from the ongoing ImmuneRACE study (first 160 participants) plus 1,254 subjects from 6 global collaborators. Sample metadata almost always included a de-identified subject ID, COVID-19 status, age in years and sex. Where HLA class I and class II types were available, the types were taken from metadata supplied by the sample provider, not from assay-based typing.

Paper-wide results and their limitations: Clinical and demographic metadata were provided uncurated, with the amount varying by source and participant.

Each collaborating institution followed its own protocols to collect whole blood in K2EDTA tubes. For TCRbeta analysis, collaborator samples were shipped as frozen whole blood, as isolated PBMCs, or as DNA extracted from either sample type. Comment on this clone: The specificity of this receptor is unknown. No much larger clone is present one base from it, and per-base qualities are unavailable.

The immunoSEQ Assay, a bias-controlled multiplex PCR, was used to amplify TCRbeta CDR3 regions from genomic DNA. In the paper's pipeline: The number of nucleated cells in each sample was estimated from the amplification of reference gene primers within the assay. Sequence reads were collapsed and filtered to measure the absolute abundance of every unique TCRbeta CDR3 rearrangement. For each sample, productive Simpson clonality was calculated as the square root of Simpson's diversity index across productive rearrangements. The table comes from immuneACCESS by way of TCRdb, which keeps in-frame sequences with V and J called. Part of the clones is missing from these tables; in studies checked, under half for an unresolved V gene and the rest for unknown reasons. The V and J calls and clone size come from that table; D and trimming were worked out from the DNA. For this sample the table gives 75,000 to 90,000 clones, of which around 85% were detected only once. The ten largest clones add up to 15% to 20% of the sample.

Including the terminal cysteine and phenylalanine, the CDR3 comprises 14 residues. The retained sequence is limited to the CDR3, 42 bases, with the frame set at the first base. Trimming costs V 6 bases and J 4 bases, and their ends lie 13 bases apart. CDR1 and CDR2 are read off the germline V gene (reference sequence) as MNHEY and SMNVEV. The sequencing sample was made of peripheral blood. This receptor was taken from an elderly man with active or convalescent COVID-19. In this chain, TRBV27 is recombined with TRBJ1-3; there is no confident call for the D gene. The CDR3 in this case is CASSSRAKGNTIYF. The DNA sequence is as follows: TGTGCCAGCAGCTCGCGTGCTAAAGGAAACACCATATATTTT.